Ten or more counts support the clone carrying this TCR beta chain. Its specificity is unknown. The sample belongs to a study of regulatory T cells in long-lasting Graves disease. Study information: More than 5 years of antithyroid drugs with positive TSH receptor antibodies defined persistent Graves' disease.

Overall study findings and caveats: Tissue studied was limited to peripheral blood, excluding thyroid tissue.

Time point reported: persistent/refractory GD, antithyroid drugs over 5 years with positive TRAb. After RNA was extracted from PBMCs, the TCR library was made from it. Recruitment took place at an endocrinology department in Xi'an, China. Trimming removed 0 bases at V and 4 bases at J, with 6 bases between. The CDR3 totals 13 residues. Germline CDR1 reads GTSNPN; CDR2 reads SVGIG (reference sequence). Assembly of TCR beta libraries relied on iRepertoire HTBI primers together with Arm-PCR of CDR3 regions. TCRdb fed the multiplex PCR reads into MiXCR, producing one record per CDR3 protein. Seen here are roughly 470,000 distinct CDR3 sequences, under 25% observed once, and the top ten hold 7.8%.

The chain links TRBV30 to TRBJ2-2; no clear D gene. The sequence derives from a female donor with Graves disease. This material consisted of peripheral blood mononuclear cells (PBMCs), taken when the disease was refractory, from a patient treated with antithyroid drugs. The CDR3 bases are TGTGCCTGGAGTGTAATATTCACCGGGGAGCTGTTTTTT. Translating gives CAWSVIFTGELFF. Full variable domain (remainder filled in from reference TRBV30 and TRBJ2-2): SQTIHQWPATLVQPVGSPLSLECTVEGTSNPNLYWYRQAAGRGLQLLFYSVGIGQISSEVPQNLSASRPQDRQFILSSKKLLLSDSGFYLCAWSVIFTGELFFGEGSRLTVL.